This TCR beta chain was identified during a study of control samples from healthy donors and cancer patients. Here immunoSEQ multiplex PCR was the method, and the copy in TCRdb shows in-frame clones only, minus some. The sample holds tens of thousands of clones, approximately 90% seen once. CDR1 is SGHAT, CDR2 FQNNGV, per germline. The CDR3 covers 13 residues. Trimming left V 3 bases short and J 3 bases short, with 6 bases between. V and J are TRBV11-2 and TRBJ1-5, with D unclear. The material sequenced was blood. The sequence was obtained from a woman aged 70-85 years in good health. CDR3 in DNA: TGTGCCAGCAGCTTTCAATCCAATCAGCCCCAGCATTTT. Protein product: CASSFQSNQPQHF.